This passage covers 11 T cell receptor beta chains from one sample sequenced in a study of cytomegalovirus exposure and HLA in healthy donors. Both 60 Vbeta primers and 13 Jbeta primers went into the PCR. Libraries were prepared by immunoSEQ multiplex PCR; TCRdb keeps only in-frame clonotypes and omits some of them. The sample lists approximately 150,000 clones; around 80% were seen once. The specimen was PBMCs. Receptors were obtained from a woman aged 35 to 49 in good health and CMV-seronegative.

The chain uses TRBV6-5 and TRBJ1-2; TRBD1 might be the D (5 bases). There are 14 residues in the CDR3. The V gene lost 2 bases and the J gene lost 2 bases, with 9 bases spanning the gap. Germline CDR1 and CDR2: MNHEY and SVGAGI. CDR3 bases: TGTGCCAGCAGTTACGCGGGGCGAAACTATGGCTACACCTTC. Its translation: CASSYAGRNYGYTF.

The V call is TRBV2, the J call TRBJ2-2; 9 nucleotides line up with TRBD2. V was clipped by 11 bases and J by 5 bases; unmatched bases: 9. The germline gives CDR1 SNHLY, CDR2 FYNNEI. The CDR3 consists of 14 residues. CDR3 sequence reads: CASTGTSSTGELFF. The CDR3, as DNA: TGTGCCTCCACCGGGACTAGCTCGACCGGGGAGCTGTTTTTT.

About this clone itself: Germline and junction disagree at one end, which may indicate a read error. The chain is built from TRBV6-6 and TRBJ2-6; 8 positions match TRBD2. Germline V gene sequence: CDR1 MNHNY, CDR2 SVGAGI (reference sequence). This CDR3 is built from 14 residues. The CDR3 coding sequence is TGTGCCAGCAGTTTTACGGGGGGGGGCAACGGCCTGACTTTC. It translates to CASSFTGGGNGLTF.

The rearrangement links TRBV6-1 to TRBJ2-5; TRBD2 matches at 9 bases. V lost 7 bases to trimming and J lost 4 bases; unmatched junction nucleotides: 7. The germline gives CDR1 MNHNS, CDR2 SASEGT. The CDR3 is made up of 14 amino acids. The CDR3 here is CASTALAGLETQYF. CDR3 nucleotides: TGTGCCAGCACTGCGCTAGCGGGGCTAGAGACCCAGTACTTC.

V is TRBV5-1 and J is TRBJ1-2; possible D gene TRBD1, 5 bases. In germline, CDR1 is SGHRS, CDR2 YFSETQ. The CDR3 extends over 14 amino acids. V was trimmed by 4 bases and J by 5 bases, leaving 15 bases between them. The CDR3 loop reads CASSTTGGSYGYTF. CDR3 nucleotides: TGCGCCAGCAGCACTACAGGTGGATCTTATGGCTACACCTTC.

This sequence joins TRBV27 and TRBJ1-6; TRBD1 agrees at 9 bases. The V and J ends lost 6 bases and 10 bases, in that order; junction bases with no gene match: 16. CDR3 length equals 17 residues. Per the germline V gene, CDR1 is MNHEY and CDR2 is SMNVEV (reference sequence). CDR3 DNA: TGTGCCAGCAGCTTAAAAACCGGGACAGGGCGTGTCTCACCCCTCCACTTT. Protein product: CASSLKTGTGRVSPLHF.

This rearrangement joins TRBV28 to TRBJ2-5, with 10 nucleotides matching TRBD2. The J call is in doubt because the DNA end fits TRBJ2-7 better. Germline V gene lookup returns CDR1 MDHEN and CDR2 SYDVKM. There are 13 residues in the CDR3. The CDR3 DNA sequence: TGTGCCAGCGTAGCGGGGGGCATATACGAGCAGTACTTC. Translation gives CASVAGGIYEQYF.

The chain couples TRBV13 to TRBJ2-6; a weak D match, TRBD1 (5 bases). The germline V gene encodes CDR1 PRHDT and CDR2 FYEKMQ (reference sequence). The CDR3 has 18 residues. Trimming took 1 base from V and 0 from J, leaving 13 bases between them. DNA for the CDR3: TGTGCCAGCAGCTTAGAGGGGTGGCACCCCTCTGGGGCCAACGTCCTGACTTTC. Residues: CASSLEGWHPSGANVLTF.

The chain has TRBV25-1 and TRBJ2-5; 7 nucleotides align to TRBD1. Germline V gene sequence: CDR1 MGHDK, CDR2 SYGVNS. CDR3 length: 13 amino acids. The trim removed 6 bases at V and 5 bases at J, leaving 6 bases unmatched. Here the CDR3 DNA reads TGTGCCAGCAGCCACAGGGGAGTGGAGACCCAGTACTTC. Its translation is CASSHRGVETQYF.

The chain links TRBV6-5 to TRBJ1-5; the D gene is possibly TRBD1 (5 bases). The V gene's germline CDR1 is MNHEY and CDR2 SVGAGI. Trimming removed 4 bases at V and 5 bases at J, with 6 bases between. There are 12 residues in the CDR3. The CDR3 region is CASSLGDQPQHF. The CDR3 DNA reads TGTGCCAGCAGTTTAGGGGATCAGCCCCAGCATTTT.

Worth noting for this clone: At one end the junction does not follow the germline gene, possibly because of a read error. The rearrangement joins TRBV7-7 to TRBJ2-2; 7 bases are shared with TRBD2. This CDR3 has 14 residues. Germline V CDR1 and CDR2: SSHAT, FNYEAQ (reference sequence). The CDR3 loop reads CASSLMGGTGELFF. DNA for the CDR3: TGTGCTAGCAGCTTGATGGGGGGGACCGGGGAGCTGTTTTTT.